A single sample gave rise to the 13 T cell receptor beta chains below, sequenced in a study of T cells in women clearing cervical HPV infection. This table comes from immunoSEQ multiplex PCR, and its TCRdb copy is limited to in-frame clones, with some not included. This listing includes more than 20,000 clones. Sequencing was done on a sample of blood buffy coat. Receptor source: a woman between 18 and 75 years old with a cervical HPV16 infection that either progressed to CIN3+ or cleared (not recorded which).

As for this clone: The missing CDR3 end, 3 residues past where the read stops, is filled in from the germline J gene. The chain recombines TRBV6-2 or TRBV6-3 with TRBJ2-2; D ambiguous. Germline V gives CDR1 MNHEY, CDR2 SVGEGT. The CDR3 covers 14 residues. The V end was cut by 6 bases, the J end by 6 bases, with 14 bases between. CDR3 DNA, as far as it was read: TGTGCCAGCAGCAACCCACCCCGGGCCGGGGAG. This gives the protein CASSNPPRAGE. The CDR3 in full is CASSNPPRAGELFF.

A note on this clone: The read halts 3 residues ahead of the CDR3 end, with the missing end drawn from the germline J gene. This chain links TRBV6-1 with TRBJ2-3; no reliable D call. The V gene lost 2 bases and the J gene lost 7 bases, with 13 bases spanning the gap. The CDR3 spans 14 residues. Germline loops: CDR1 MNHNS, CDR2 SASEGT. CDR3 DNA (partial): TGTGCCAGCAGTGAAAGAAGTAGCTATAATACG. Residues: CASSERSSYNT. The whole CDR3 is CASSERSSYNTQYF.

Points on this clone: From the germline J gene comes the end of the CDR3, since the read stops 3 residues before it. This chain connects TRBV2 to TRBJ1-5; TRBD1 agrees at 10 bases. CDR3 size: 16 residues. Germline V gene lookup returns CDR1 SNHLY and CDR2 FYNNEI. J gave up 2 bases and V 5 bases, and 6 bases lay outside the gene matches. CDR3 DNA (partial): TGTGCCAGCAGTCCTGGACAGGGGGTGGGCAATCAGCCC. The encoded protein is CASSPGQGVGNQP. In full, the CDR3 reads CASSPGQGVGNQPQHF.

About this clone itself: The DNA ends 3 residues before the CDR3 does, and the rest of the CDR3 is filled in from the germline J gene. The rearrangement joins TRBV7-9 to TRBJ2-1; 7 bases are shared with TRBD1. This CDR3 has 14 amino acids. The germline CDR1 and CDR2 sequences are SEHNR and FQNEAQ (reference sequence). V was pared by 5 bases and J by 2 bases, with 3 bases of the junction left unmatched. The chain's CDR3 is CASSPGQAYNEQFF. CDR3 bases read: TGTGCCAGCAGCCCAGGACAGGCCTACAATGAG.

With regard to this clone: The read halts 3 residues ahead of the CDR3 end, with the missing end drawn from the germline J gene. The chain links TRBV2 to TRBJ2-2, with 10 bases matching TRBD1. The CDR3 sequence is 16 residues long. Germline-derived CDR1 and CDR2 are SNHLY and FYNNEI. The V segment lost 5 bases and the J segment 4 bases; nucleotides outside the gene matches: 7. The CDR3: CASSLGGQGFTGELFF. The covered CDR3 bases are TGTGCCAGCAGTCTTGGGGGACAGGGGTTCACCGGGGAG.

Comments on this clone: An end of the junction does not agree with germline; a read error may underlie this. The CDR3 bases that were read are TGTGCTAGCAGCTTAGGAAGTTTACAGAACAATGAG. It codes for CASSLGSLQNNE. The whole CDR3 protein reads CASSLGSLQNNEQFF. The V call is TRBV7-7, the J call TRBJ2-1; D gene ambiguous. The CDR3 is cut off 3 residues early in the read; its end comes from the germline J gene. This CDR3 region has 15 residues. Germline V gene sequence: CDR1 SSHAT, CDR2 FNYEAQ (reference sequence).

Comments on this clone: The sequenced fragment ends 3 residues before the CDR3 boundary, so the rest is inferred from the germline J gene. The chain combines TRBV5-1 with TRBJ2-2, with D maybe TRBD1 (6 bases). Germline assignment: CDR1 SGHRS and CDR2 YFSETQ. The CDR3 contains 15 residues. V dropped 1 base and J dropped 5 bases, with 12 bases sitting between them. The DNA read from the CDR3 is TGCGCCAGCAGCTTGAATAAAGGGGGAACCGGGGAG. This translates into CASSLNKGGTGE. The entire CDR3 reads CASSLNKGGTGELFF.

To note about this clone: The read comes to an end 3 residues before the CDR3 does, leaving the germline J gene to fill in the end. The chain uses TRBV7-9 and TRBJ2-7; D uncertain. CDR3 length equals 12 residues. The germline V and J ends were trimmed by 7 bases and 3 bases, with 10 bases remaining between them. Germline CDR1 is SEHNR and CDR2 is FQNEAQ (reference sequence). Partial CDR3 DNA: TGTGCCAGCACCCTAACGGGCTACGAG. This sequence encodes CASTLTGYE. The entire CDR3 protein is CASTLTGYEQYF.

Points on this clone: The read falls 3 residues short of the CDR3 end, and the missing part is taken from the germline J gene. The chain carries TRBV27 and TRBJ1-5; D is unclear. Germline-derived CDR1 and CDR2 are MNHEY and SMNVEV (reference sequence). V lost 6 bases, J lost 2 bases, and 11 bases lay in between. The CDR3 runs 14 residues. The CDR3 protein is CASSPPGGNQPQHF. CDR3 DNA (partial): TGTGCCAGCAGCCCACCCGGGGGCAATCAGCCC.

Regarding this clone: The read terminates 3 residues ahead of where the CDR3 ends, so the germline J gene completes it. This chain links TRBV19 with TRBJ1-5; D is ambiguous. Germline assignment: CDR1 LNHDA and CDR2 SQIVND (reference sequence). The V and J ends lost 1 base and 0 bases respectively, with 16 bases between them. The CDR3 contains 18 residues. CDR3 region: CASSIGQDVRISNQPQHF. The sequenced CDR3 bases are TGTGCCAGTAGTATAGGACAAGACGTGAGGATTAGCAATCAGCCC.

With respect to this clone: The CDR3 end is not reached by the read, which stops 3 residues before it; the germline J gene fills it in. The chain couples TRBV20-1 to TRBJ1-5, with D perhaps matching TRBD1 (5 bases). The CDR3 contains 13 residues. Germline V gene lookup returns CDR1 DFQATT and CDR2 SNEGSKA (reference sequence). Trimming took 3 bases from V and 6 from J, leaving 12 bases between them. Partial CDR3 DNA: TGCAGTGCTAGTCCAGGGTTCGCTCAGCCC. As protein: CSASPGFAQP. The CDR3 reads in full as CSASPGFAQPQHF.

Comment on this clone: The CDR3 end is not reached by the read, which stops 3 residues before it; the germline J gene fills it in. V gene TRBV29-1 combines with J gene TRBJ2-2, with TRBD2 as a possible D gene (6 bases). V lost 4 bases, J lost 0 bases, and 18 bases lay in between. This CDR3 comprises 17 residues. CDR1 SQVTM and CDR2 ANQGSEA come from the germline V gene. This chain's CDR3 is CSVAGEPTLANTGELFF. Incomplete CDR3 DNA: TGCAGCGTTGCGGGGGAACCAACCCTCGCGAACACCGGGGAG.

Regarding this clone: The DNA ends 3 residues before the CDR3 does, and the rest of the CDR3 is filled in from the germline J gene. The J gene is TRBJ2-1, the V gene TRBV5-1; 9 nucleotides line up with TRBD2. Germline V CDR1 and CDR2: SGHRS, YFSETQ. Germline trimming cut 3 bases from V and 2 bases from J; bases unmatched to any gene: 3. The CDR3 runs to 15 residues. The CDR3 bases that were read are TGCGCCAGCAGCTCTAGCGGGGATACCTACAATGAG. Translating it yields CASSSSGDTYNE. The full CDR3 sequence reads CASSSSGDTYNEQFF.